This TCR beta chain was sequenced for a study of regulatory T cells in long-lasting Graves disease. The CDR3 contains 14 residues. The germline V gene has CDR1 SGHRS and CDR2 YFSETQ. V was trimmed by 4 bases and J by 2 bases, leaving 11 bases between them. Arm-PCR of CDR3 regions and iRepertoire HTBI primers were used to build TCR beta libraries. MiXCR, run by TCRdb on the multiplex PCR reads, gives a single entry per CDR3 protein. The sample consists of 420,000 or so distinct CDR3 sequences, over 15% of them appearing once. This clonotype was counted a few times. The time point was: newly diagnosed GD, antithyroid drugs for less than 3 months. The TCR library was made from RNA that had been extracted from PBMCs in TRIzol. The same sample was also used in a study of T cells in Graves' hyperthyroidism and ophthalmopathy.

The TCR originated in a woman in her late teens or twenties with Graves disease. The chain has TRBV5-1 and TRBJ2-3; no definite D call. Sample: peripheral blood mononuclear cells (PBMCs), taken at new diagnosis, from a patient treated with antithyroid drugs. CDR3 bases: TGCGCCAGCAGCCAGAGCCTTCCCACAGATACGCAGTATTTT. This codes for CASSQSLPTDTQYF.